This T cell receptor (beta chain) was recorded in a study of blood T cell repertoires in COVID-19. V shed 4 bases, J shed 0 bases, and the junction held 2 bases outside the gene matches. The CDR3 totals 14 residues. CDR1 and CDR2 from the germline V gene are LNHDA and SQIVND (reference sequence). A single count supports this clone. All enrollees were about 18 to 89 years old and from roughly 22 US areas. As handled by the study authors: From reference gene primer amplification, estimates of nucleated cell counts were derived. Assay used: immunoSEQ multiplex PCR; TCRdb lists only in-frame clones, some missing. V and J calls and clone size are those listed in that table; D and trimming were worked out from the DNA. The data show 200,000 to 300,000 clones, approximately 86% seen once.

The sequenced sample was PBMCs or T cells enriched from blood (not recorded which). This sequence joins TRBV19 and TRBJ1-1, with TRBD1 matching over 7 bases. The receptor was derived from a woman aged 18-29 years who had recovered from COVID-19. DNA for the CDR3: TGTGCCAGTAGTAGGGGACAGATGAACACTGAAGCTTTCTTT. It yields the protein CASSRGQMNTEAFF.